A single sample gave rise to the 31 T cell receptor beta chains below, sequenced in a study of blood T cells in healthy people across ages. A sample-barcoded 5' primer and a J-beta primer mix were used in a second PCR of roughly 7 to 11 cycles. TCRdb re-derived calls from the 5' RACE reads in MiXCR, one entry per CDR3 protein. Among about 640,000 distinct CDR3 sequences, approximately 30% were seen once, and the ten largest hold less than 20%. Sequencing input: blood. These receptors all come from a woman of 80 years or more in good health.

Note on this clonotype: Relative to the germline gene, one junction end is altered; a read error may explain this. V usage is TRBV5-1 and J usage is TRBJ1-1, with 7 bases matching TRBD1. There are 14 residues in the CDR3. Germline values: CDR1 SGHRS, CDR2 YFSETQ. CDR3 residues: CANSLTGMNTEAFF. As DNA, the CDR3 is TGCGCCAACAGCTTGACAGGGATGAACACTGAAGCTTTCTTT.

There are a few counts of this clonotype. This chain uses TRBV7-9 with TRBJ2-1; 8 bases are shared with TRBD2. Germline lookup yields CDR1 SEHNR and CDR2 FQNEAQ (reference sequence). The CDR3 length is 15 residues. The V segment lost 2 bases and the J segment 9 bases; nucleotides outside the gene matches: 9. The CDR3 bases are TGTGCCAGCAGCTTAATGTCGGGGGGGGCAGGTGAGCAGTTCTTC. Translated: CASSLMSGGAGEQFF. The variable domain in full, with the rest retrieved from reference TRBV7-9 and TRBJ2-1, is DTGVSQNPRHKITKRGQNVTFRCDPISEHNRLYWYRQTLGQGPEFLTYFQNEAQLEKSRLLSDRFSAERPKGSFSTLEIQRTEQGDSAMYLCASSLMSGGAGEQFFGPGTRLTVL.

This clonotype came up many times. The chain couples TRBV28 to TRBJ2-7; D is unclear. The germline V gene has CDR1 MDHEN and CDR2 SYDVKM. V gave up 5 bases and J gave up 7 bases, with 15 bases separating them. This CDR3 spans 13 amino acids. The CDR3 loop reads CASSLQSSREQYF. The CDR3 DNA sequence: TGTGCCAGCAGTCTCCAGTCTAGTAGAGAGCAGTACTTC.

The J gene is TRBJ2-1, the V gene TRBV20-1; weak D call: TRBD2 (7 bases). Per the germline V gene, CDR1 is DFQATT and CDR2 is SNEGSKA (reference sequence). The CDR3 is 13 residues long. Trimming took 6 bases from V and 8 from J, leaving 17 bases between them. CDR3 sequence: CSARGPGGDEQFF. CDR3 in DNA: TGCAGTGCCCGGGGGCCGGGGGGCGATGAGCAGTTCTTC.

As for this clonotype: With a much larger clone just one base away, this may be a read error. CDR3 nucleotides: TGTGCCAGCAGCTTAGGGGGGACTAGCGGAAGCTCCTACGAGCAGTTCTTC. It translates to CASSLGGTSGSSYEQFF. V usage is TRBV11-2 and J usage is TRBJ2-1; TRBD2 agrees at 11 bases. The CDR3 length is 17 residues. J lost 10 bases, V lost 1 base, and 12 bases had no gene match. CDR1 is SGHAT, CDR2 FQNNGV, per germline.

V gene TRBV14 combines with J gene TRBJ2-4, with D possibly TRBD2 on 5 matching bases. The DNA matches TRBJ2-7 better at its end, which makes the J call doubtful. Germline values: CDR1 SGHDN, CDR2 FVKESK. The CDR3 extends over 13 amino acids. The CDR3 is CASSREDFYEQYF. As DNA, the CDR3 is TGTGCCAGCAGCCGCGAGGACTTCTACGAGCAGTACTTC.

The chain employs TRBV5-1 and TRBJ1-1, with D maybe TRBD1 (5 bases). This CDR3 spans 16 amino acids. Germline V gene lookup returns CDR1 SGHRS and CDR2 YFSETQ. The V and J ends lost 1 base and 0 bases respectively, with 13 bases between them. CDR3 DNA: TGCGCCAGCAGCTTGAGCCCGACAGAGATGAACACTGAAGCTTTCTTT. This gives the protein CASSLSPTEMNTEAFF.

At least ten counts were recorded for this clonotype. This sequence joins TRBV20-1 and TRBJ2-3; 15 bases are shared with TRBD2. J was trimmed by 4 bases and V by 6 bases; bases with no gene match: 8. This CDR3 region has 16 residues. Germline CDR1 DFQATT, CDR2 SNEGSKA (reference sequence). This CDR3 reads CSAPLRTSGGADTQYF. In DNA, the CDR3 is TGCAGTGCCCCTCTCAGGACTAGCGGGGGGGCAGATACGCAGTATTTT.

The rearrangement links TRBV6-1 to TRBJ2-1; 12 bases align to TRBD2. The junction had 6 bases not matched to a gene; V was cut back by 0 bases and J by 9 bases. The length of the CDR3 is 16 residues. CDR1 is MNHNS, CDR2 SASEGT, per germline. The CDR3 sequence: CASSEAASGRAREQFF. The CDR3 bases are TGTGCCAGCAGTGAAGCGGCTAGCGGGAGGGCCCGTGAGCAGTTCTTC.

This clonotype was observed at least ten times. The gene calls are TRBV27 and TRBJ1-5, with D hard to call. This CDR3 is built from 14 residues. Germline CDR1 and CDR2: MNHEY and SMNVEV (reference sequence). V was trimmed by 2 bases and J by 4 bases, leaving 9 bases between them. CDR3 amino acids: CASSLAQSNQPQHF. The CDR3 DNA reads as TGTGCCAGCAGTTTAGCCCAGAGTAATCAGCCCCAGCATTTT.

Note on this clonotype: Mismatch with germline at one junction end may stem from a read error. This rearrangement joins TRBV7-9 to TRBJ2-3; 11 positions match TRBD2. This CDR3 comprises 17 residues. The V gene's germline CDR1 is SEHNR and CDR2 FQNEAQ (reference sequence). CDR3 sequence reads: CAGSRPTTSGGSDTQYF. The CDR3 coding sequence is TGTGCCGGCAGCCGGCCCACTACTAGCGGGGGTTCCGATACGCAGTATTTT.

This clonotype came up many times. The CDR3 bases are TGCAGTGCTGACCCCGGGACTAGCGGTAACAATGAGCAGTTCTTC. Amino acid sequence: CSADPGTSGNNEQFF. This sequence joins TRBV20-1 and TRBJ2-1, with 11 nucleotides matching TRBD2. This CDR3 is 15 amino acids long. Trimming cost V 5 bases and J 5 bases; bases outside gene matches: 8. CDR1 DFQATT and CDR2 SNEGSKA come from the germline V gene (reference sequence).

This clonotype appeared a few times. V usage is TRBV28 and J usage is TRBJ1-2; no reliable D call. V lost 6 bases and J lost 8, with 13 bases in between. Germline CDR1 reads MDHEN; CDR2 reads SYDVKM. The CDR3 length is 12 residues. The CDR3: CASSSEGRGYTF. The CDR3 DNA reads as TGTGCCAGCAGCTCGGAAGGGCGGGGCTACACCTTC.

In regard to this clonotype: Being one base from a much bigger clone, this may be a read error. J is TRBJ1-5 and V is TRBV5-5; 10 bases are shared with TRBD1. The CDR3 contains 17 residues. Germline loops: CDR1 SGHKS, CDR2 YYEKEE (reference sequence). The CDR3 DNA reads TGTGCCAGCAGCTTGGACTGGACAGGGGGTCCTTATCAGCCCCGGCATTTT. It encodes CASSLDWTGGPYQPRHF.

This clonotype was counted ten times or more. The CDR3 spells CASSVATGGYEQYF. CDR3 DNA sequence: TGTGCCAGCAGCGTAGCTACAGGGGGCTACGAGCAGTACTTC. The J gene is TRBJ2-7, the V gene TRBV9; TRBD1 aligns across 8 bases. This CDR3 region has 14 residues. Unmatched junction bases numbered 2, after V lost 0 bases and J lost 3 bases. CDR1 is SGDLS and CDR2 is YYNGEE in the germline V gene.

On this clonotype itself: This may be a read error, as it is one base from a much larger clone. The chain recombines TRBV5-4 with TRBJ2-5, with 7 bases fitting TRBD1. The J call may be in error: the DNA end matches TRBJ2-7 better. The length of the CDR3 is 15 residues. CDR1 is SGHNT and CDR2 is YYREEE in the germline V gene (reference sequence). The CDR3 spells CASSLLSGGRCEQYF. DNA for the CDR3: TGTGCCAGCAGCTTGTTGTCAGGGGGTCGGTGCGAGCAGTACTTC.

The sample holds many counts of this clonotype. V usage is TRBV6-5 and J usage is TRBJ2-7; TRBD1 agrees at 9 bases. The CDR3 is 16 amino acids. After removal of 6 bases from V and 0 bases from J, the junction contained 9 bases not matched to a gene. Germline lookup yields CDR1 MNHEY and CDR2 SVGAGI. This chain's CDR3 is CASSRSGTGNSYEQYF. In DNA form, the CDR3 reads TGTGCCAGCAGCCGTTCCGGGACAGGGAACTCCTACGAGCAGTACTTC.

Many counts were recorded for this clonotype. The rearrangement joins TRBV20-1 to TRBJ2-1; 10 bases are a match to TRBD2. Germline CDR1 and CDR2: DFQATT and SNEGSKA (reference sequence). Germline trimming cut 2 bases from V and 6 bases from J; bases unmatched to any gene: 7. The CDR3 is 15 amino acids. In DNA, the CDR3 is TGCAGTGCTAGATTGCCTAGCGGGGGTTCCAATGAGCAGTTCTTC. Protein: CSARLPSGGSNEQFF.

CDR3 loop: CASSSTETQYF. Written as DNA, the CDR3 is TGCGCCAGCAGCTCGACGGAGACCCAGTACTTC. The V call is TRBV5-1, the J call TRBJ2-5, with D unclear. There are 11 residues in the CDR3. Trimming took off 3 bases at V and 5 bases at J, with 5 bases between the two ends. Germline lookup yields CDR1 SGHRS and CDR2 YFSETQ.

The CDR3 DNA reads as TGTGCCAGCAGTTCCCCACCAGGGAGCACTGAAGCTTTCTTT. This translates into CASSSPPGSTEAFF. The rearrangement links TRBV6-2 or TRBV6-3 to TRBJ1-1; maybe TRBD1 (5 bases). Trimming stripped 4 bases from V and 4 bases from J, with 13 bases between. Per the germline V gene, CDR1 is MNHEY and CDR2 is SVGEGT. The CDR3 consists of 14 residues.

This clonotype was seen more than once but under ten times. The V call is TRBV14, the J call TRBJ1-5; D unresolved. This CDR3 is built from 15 residues. V was trimmed by 2 bases and J by 2 bases, leaving 10 bases between them. Germline V gene lookup returns CDR1 SGHDN and CDR2 FVKESK. DNA for the CDR3: TGTGCCAGCAGCCAACGAGGGCCGGGCAATCAGCCCCAGCATTTT. This gives the protein CASSQRGPGNQPQHF.

V usage is TRBV2 and J usage is TRBJ1-2, with D unresolved. The V gene's germline CDR1 is SNHLY and CDR2 FYNNEI. V was clipped by 3 bases and J by 0 bases, with 8 bases between them. The CDR3 is 14 amino acids. CDR3 amino acids: CASSDGGTNYGYTF. In DNA, the CDR3 is TGTGCCAGCAGTGATGGAGGGACTAACTATGGCTACACCTTC.

Many counts were recorded for this clonotype. The CDR3: CASSSPRGGASGANVLTF. The CDR3 DNA reads as TGTGCCAGCAGCTCCCCTCGCGGGGGGGCCTCTGGGGCCAACGTCCTGACTTTC. The rearrangement uses TRBV7-8 and TRBJ2-6, with 9 nucleotides matching TRBD2. CDR3 length equals 18 residues. The germline gives CDR1 SGHVS, CDR2 FQNEAQ. The V and J ends lost 4 bases and 0 bases, in that order; junction bases with no gene match: 7. The full variable domain, with the rest looked up from reference TRBV7-8 and TRBJ2-6, is GAGVSQSPRYKVAKRGQDVALRCDPISGHVSLFWYQQALGQGPEFLTYFQNEAQLDKSGLPSDRFFAERPEGSVSTLKIQRTQQEDSAVYLCASSSPRGGASGANVLTFGAGSRLTVL.

This clonotype was recorded a few times. V and J are TRBV11-2 and TRBJ1-6; D is uncertain. Looked up from germline, CDR1 is SGHAT and CDR2 is FQNNGV. This CDR3 spans 13 amino acids. Between the trimmed V and J ends, which lost 0 bases and 11 bases, there was a span of 8 bases. The CDR3 DNA is TGTGCCAGCAGCTTAGAGGGGAACACACCCCTCCACTTT. Translation gives CASSLEGNTPLHF.

This clonotype was seen at least ten times. The V call is TRBV27, the J call TRBJ2-5, with a weak D call TRBD2 (7 bases). This CDR3 has 19 amino acids. Trimming removed 2 bases from V and 7 bases from J, with 29 bases in between. CDR1 and CDR2 (germline): MNHEY, SMNVEV (reference sequence). CDR3 DNA: TGTGCCAGCAGTTTACGCCCGGGTTCTGCGGGGGCCTACTCAGGGACCCAGTACTTC. Protein product: CASSLRPGSAGAYSGTQYF.

Points on this clonotype: This may be a read error, as it is one base from a much larger clone. The rearrangement joins TRBV6-1 to TRBJ2-5; 12 nucleotides align to TRBD2. Looked up from germline, CDR1 is MNHNS and CDR2 is SASEGT. J gave up 2 bases and V 8 bases, and 6 bases lay outside the gene matches. This CDR3 has 15 amino acids. CDR3 bases: TGTGCCAGCGAAAAGACTAGCGGGGGACAAGAGACCCAGTACTTC. It codes for CASEKTSGGQETQYF.

The chain couples TRBV20-1 to TRBJ1-5, with D perhaps TRBD1 (5 bases). The CDR3 loop spans 14 amino acids. In germline, CDR1 is DFQATT, CDR2 SNEGSKA (reference sequence). V dropped 3 bases and J dropped 7 bases, with 16 bases sitting between them. DNA of the CDR3: TGCAGTGCTAGCTCTTGGGGCCGGGCCCAGCCCCAGCATTTT. This codes for CSASSWGRAQPQHF.

The table lists this clonotype with a count of one. V is TRBV30 and J is TRBJ1-1, with TRBD1 as a possible D gene (5 bases). CDR1 GTSNPN and CDR2 SVGIG come from the germline V gene (reference sequence). This CDR3 contains 14 residues. Trimming removed 3 bases at V and 1 base at J, with 12 bases between. In DNA form, the CDR3 reads TGTGCCTGGAGGGGGACTGCAAAGAACACTGAAGCTTTCTTT. Its protein is CAWRGTAKNTEAFF.

The table lists this clonotype with many counts. The rearrangement joins TRBV11-1 to TRBJ2-7, with D possibly being TRBD1 (6 bases). The CDR3 spans 15 residues. Between the trimmed V and J ends, which lost 5 bases and 4 bases, there was a span of 18 bases. CDR1 and CDR2 (germline): SGHAT, FQDESV (reference sequence). The CDR3 DNA is TGTGCCAGCAGCCAAACTACCGGGACACAGTACGAGCAGTACTTC. Its protein is CASSQTTGTQYEQYF.

This clonotype was counted between two and nine times. The chain recombines TRBV28 with TRBJ2-3, with 14 bases identical to TRBD2. V lost 3 bases and J lost 1; bases outside the gene matches: 6. CDR1 and CDR2 (germline): MDHEN, SYDVKM. There are 18 residues in the CDR3. CDR3 sequence (DNA): TGTGCCAGCAGTTTTGGGACTAGCGGGGGAGGTGGCACAGATACGCAGTATTTT. This codes for CASSFGTSGGGGTDTQYF.

The rearrangement joins TRBV9 to TRBJ2-1; D may match TRBD1 or TRBD2 (5 bases each). CDR3 length: 16 amino acids. Trimming removed 3 bases from V and 0 bases from J, with 13 bases in between. Germline V gives CDR1 SGDLS, CDR2 YYNGEE. CDR3 bases: TGTGCCAGCAGCGAAGGGACCAGGAGCTCCTACAATGAGCAGTTCTTC. It translates to CASSEGTRSSYNEQFF.